These 17 T cell receptor beta chains were all obtained from the same sample, sequenced in a study of blood T cell repertoires in COVID-19. Assay used: immunoSEQ multiplex PCR; TCRdb lists only in-frame clones, some missing. Here the sample spans 100,000 to 150,000 clones, around 76% being singletons. The sample was peripheral blood. The receptor set was obtained from a man aged 60-69 years with acute or convalescent COVID-19.

CDR3 nucleotides: TGTGCCAGCTCACCTTCGCCGGTGTCACCGGGACTACCCCAAGAGACCCAGTACTTC. Translation gives CASSPSPVSPGLPQETQYF. The J gene is TRBJ2-5, the V gene TRBV18; TRBD2 aligns across 7 bases. This CDR3 spans 19 amino acids. V shed 3 bases and J 1 base; nucleotides not matched to a gene: 17. CDR1 is KGHSH, CDR2 LQKENI, per germline.

V is TRBV7-2 and J is TRBJ1-2; TRBD1 matches at 7 bases. Germline V CDR1 and CDR2: SGHTA, FQGNSA. This CDR3 comprises 17 residues. The trim removed 5 bases at V and 7 bases at J, leaving 19 bases unmatched. CDR3 DNA: TGTGCCAGCAGCCGTCGATCTACCGAACAGGGGACGGGTGGCTACACCTTC. As protein: CASSRRSTEQGTGGYTF. Together with reference TRBV7-2 and TRBJ1-2, the CDR3 gives the full variable domain: GAGVSQSPSNKVTEKGKDVELRCDPISGHTALYWYRQSLGQGLEFLIYFQGNSAPDKSGLPSDRFSAERTGGSVSTLTIQRTQQEDSAVYLCASSRRSTEQGTGGYTFGSGTRLTVV.

This chain connects TRBV12-3 or TRBV12-4 to TRBJ2-2, with D unresolved. V lost 6 bases and J 3 bases, leaving 5 bases between the germline ends. The CDR3 covers 12 residues. CDR3 residues: CASRAHTGELFF. CDR3 DNA: TGTGCCAGCAGGGCACACACCGGGGAGCTGTTTTTT.

This clone was detected ten times or more. This chain joins TRBV15 and TRBJ2-1, with D perhaps TRBD1 (5 bases). From germline, CDR1 is LNHNV and CDR2 YYDKDF (reference sequence). Trimming took 0 bases from V and 4 from J, leaving 16 bases between them. The CDR3 sequence is 17 residues long. The CDR3 coding sequence is TGTGCCACCAGCAGAGAGTCGGCAGGGTATCGATACAATGAGCAGTTCTTC. Its protein is CATSRESAGYRYNEQFF.

This sequence joins TRBV5-1 and TRBJ2-2, with 9 bases lining up with TRBD2. The CDR3 sequence is 13 residues long. V was clipped by 6 bases and J by 9 bases; unmatched bases: 6. Germline CDR1 reads SGHRS; CDR2 reads YFSETQ. Written as DNA, the CDR3 is TGCGCCAGCATGGTTAGCGGGGGCCGGGAGCTGTTTTTT. It codes for CASMVSGGRELFF.

The genes are TRBV27 and TRBJ1-6; the D gene is possibly TRBD1 (5 bases). The CDR3 has 13 residues. Trimming removed 9 bases from V and 8 bases from J, with 14 bases in between. Germline values: CDR1 MNHEY, CDR2 SMNVEV (reference sequence). The CDR3 nucleotides are TGTGCCAGTTCCTTGAGCAGGGATTCACCCCTCCACTTT. As protein: CASSLSRDSPLHF.

This clone was seen just once. Here the CDR3 reads CASSLSGSGETQYF. CDR3 in DNA: TGTGCCAGCAGCTTGAGCGGGAGTGGAGAGACCCAGTACTTC. The chain combines TRBV7-2 with TRBJ2-5, with 8 bases lining up with TRBD2. This CDR3 contains 14 residues. V dropped 3 bases and J dropped 4; count of bases not matched to a gene: 4. Germline CDR1 and CDR2: SGHTA and FQGNSA.

The rearrangement uses TRBV3-1 (or the pseudogene TRBV3-2) and TRBJ1-6, with 7 nucleotides matching TRBD1. From germline, CDR1 is LGHDT and CDR2 YNNKEL (reference sequence). The V segment lost 5 bases and the J segment 8 bases; nucleotides outside the gene matches: 12. CDR3 size: 16 residues. The CDR3 sequence: CASSLAAGGSYSPLHF. The CDR3 bases are TGTGCCAGCAGCTTGGCGGCAGGGGGAAGTTATTCACCCCTCCACTTT.

The V gene is TRBV7-2, the J gene TRBJ1-4, with 7 bases lining up with TRBD1. The germline V gene has CDR1 SGHTA and CDR2 FQGNSA. This CDR3 has 16 amino acids. V lost 1 base and J lost 0; bases outside the gene matches: 2. CDR3 amino acids: CASSLEGATTNEKLFF. The CDR3, as DNA: TGTGCCAGCAGCTTAGAGGGGGCTACAACTAATGAAAAACTGTTTTTT.

The V and J genes are TRBV12-3 or TRBV12-4 and TRBJ2-6; D is undetermined. This CDR3 region has 12 residues. V was pared by 6 bases and J by 3 bases, with 3 bases between. The CDR3 loop is CASSYGANVLTF. The CDR3 region has the DNA TGTGCCAGCAGCTATGGGGCCAACGTCCTGACTTTC.

This clone was observed once. This sequence joins TRBV7-2 and TRBJ2-1; 11 bases agree with TRBD2. The CDR3 extends over 17 amino acids. Germline CDR1 reads SGHTA; CDR2 reads FQGNSA. Losses at the gene ends were 5 bases for V and 0 bases for J; bases not matched to a gene: 6. The CDR3 coding sequence is TGTGCCAGCAGCCCTCGACTAGCGGGAAGCTCCTACAATGAGCAGTTCTTC. Translation: CASSPRLAGSSYNEQFF.

V usage is TRBV7-7 and J usage is TRBJ2-2; TRBD1 is a possible D gene (6 bases). CDR1 and CDR2 (germline): SSHAT, FNYEAQ (reference sequence). The ends were cut back, 10 bases at V and 5 bases at J, with 11 bases in the middle. This CDR3 has 12 amino acids. CDR3 loop: CATLRGTGELFF. In nucleotides, the CDR3 is TGTGCCACGCTCAGGGGAACCGGGGAGCTGTTTTTT.

V gene TRBV4-2 combines with J gene TRBJ1-3; 9 nucleotides match TRBD1. The germline V gene encodes CDR1 LGHNA and CDR2 YNFKEQ. The CDR3 is 17 residues long. The junction had 3 bases not matched to a gene; V was cut back by 0 bases and J by 0 bases. CDR3 residues: CASSQEGTGSSGNTIYF. CDR3 bases: TGTGCCAGCAGCCAAGAAGGGACAGGGAGCTCTGGAAACACCATATATTTT.

For the CDR3, the DNA is TGTGCCAGCAGCTTGACAGTAACTAATGAAAAACTGTTTTTT. Residues: CASSLTVTNEKLFF. The V call is TRBV11-2, the J call TRBJ1-4; TRBD1 might be the D (5 bases). There are 14 residues in the CDR3. V was shortened by 3 bases and J by 1 base, with 6 bases between the two germline ends. CDR1 is SGHAT and CDR2 is FQNNGV in the germline V gene.

The genes are TRBV4-1 and TRBJ2-2, with TRBD2 matching over 13 bases. Germline-derived CDR1 and CDR2 are MGHRA and YSYEKL. The ends lost 0 bases at V and 5 bases at J; junction bases unmatched: 9. The CDR3 sequence is 19 residues long. CDR3 protein: CASSQESGLAGERTGELFF. DNA for the CDR3: TGCGCCAGCAGCCAAGAGTCAGGACTAGCGGGAGAGCGGACCGGGGAGCTGTTTTTT.

The sample holds a few counts of this clone. This sequence joins TRBV9 and TRBJ2-1, with 13 bases matching TRBD2. The trim removed 0 bases at V and 5 bases at J, leaving 5 bases unmatched. This CDR3 spans 17 amino acids. CDR1 and CDR2 from the germline V gene are SGDLS and YYNGEE. The CDR3 protein is CASSVASGLAGNNEQFF. Written as DNA, the CDR3 is TGTGCCAGCAGCGTAGCTTCGGGACTAGCGGGGAACAATGAGCAGTTCTTC. Variable domain in full (rest from reference TRBV9 and TRBJ2-1): DSGVTQTPKHLITATGQRVTLRCSPRSGDLSVYWYQQSLDQGLQFLIQYYNGEERAKGNILERFSAQQFPDLHSELNLSSLELGDSALYFCASSVASGLAGNNEQFFGPGTRLTVL.

The V call is TRBV6-5, the J call TRBJ1-1; a possible D gene is TRBD1 (5 bases). Trimming removed 3 bases from V and 0 bases from J, with 11 bases in between. The CDR3 sequence is 15 residues long. Germline V CDR1 and CDR2: MNHEY, SVGAGI. Written as DNA, the CDR3 is TGTGCCAGCAGTTATCATGCAGGGTTGAACACTGAAGCTTTCTTT. This sequence encodes CASSYHAGLNTEAFF.